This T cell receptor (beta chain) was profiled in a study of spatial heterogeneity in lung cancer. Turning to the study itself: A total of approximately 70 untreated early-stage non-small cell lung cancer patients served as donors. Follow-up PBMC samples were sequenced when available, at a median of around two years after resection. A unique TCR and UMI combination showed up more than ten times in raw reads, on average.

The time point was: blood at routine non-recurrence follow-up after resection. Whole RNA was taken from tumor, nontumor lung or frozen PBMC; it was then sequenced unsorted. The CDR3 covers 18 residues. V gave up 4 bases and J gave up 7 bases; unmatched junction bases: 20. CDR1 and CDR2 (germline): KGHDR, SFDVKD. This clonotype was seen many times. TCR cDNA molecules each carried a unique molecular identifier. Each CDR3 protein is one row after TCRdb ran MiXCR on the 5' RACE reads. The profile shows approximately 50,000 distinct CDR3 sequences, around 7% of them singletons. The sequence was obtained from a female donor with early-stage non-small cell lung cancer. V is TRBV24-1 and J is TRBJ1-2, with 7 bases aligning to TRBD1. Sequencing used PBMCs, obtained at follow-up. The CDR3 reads CATSDAIWTGTAKGGYTF. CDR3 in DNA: TGTGCCACCAGTGACGCGATCTGGACCGGGACAGCCAAGGGTGGCTACACCTTC.